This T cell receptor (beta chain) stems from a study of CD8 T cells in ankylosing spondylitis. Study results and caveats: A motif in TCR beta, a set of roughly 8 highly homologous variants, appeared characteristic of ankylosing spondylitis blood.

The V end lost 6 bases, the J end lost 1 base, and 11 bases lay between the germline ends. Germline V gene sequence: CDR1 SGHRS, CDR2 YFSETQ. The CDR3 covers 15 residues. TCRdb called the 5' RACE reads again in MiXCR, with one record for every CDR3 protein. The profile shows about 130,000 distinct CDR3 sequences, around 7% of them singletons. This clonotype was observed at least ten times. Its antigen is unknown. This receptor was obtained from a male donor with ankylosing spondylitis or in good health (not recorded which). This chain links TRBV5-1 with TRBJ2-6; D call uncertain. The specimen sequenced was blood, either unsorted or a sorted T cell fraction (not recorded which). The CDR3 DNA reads TGCGCCAGCACCGAGCTTCTGTCTGGGGCCAACGTCCTGACTTTC. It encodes CASTELLSGANVLTF.